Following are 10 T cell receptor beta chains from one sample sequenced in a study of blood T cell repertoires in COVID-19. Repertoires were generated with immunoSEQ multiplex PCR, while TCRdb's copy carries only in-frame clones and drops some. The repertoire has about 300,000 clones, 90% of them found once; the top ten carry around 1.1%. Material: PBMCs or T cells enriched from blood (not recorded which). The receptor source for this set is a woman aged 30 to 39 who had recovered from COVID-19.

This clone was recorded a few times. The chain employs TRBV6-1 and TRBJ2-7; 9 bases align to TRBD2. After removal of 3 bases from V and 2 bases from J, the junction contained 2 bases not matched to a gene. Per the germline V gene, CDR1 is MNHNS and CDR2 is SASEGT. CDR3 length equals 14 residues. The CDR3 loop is CASSETSGTYEQYF. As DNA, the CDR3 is TGTGCCAGCAGTGAGACTAGCGGTACCTACGAGCAGTACTTC.

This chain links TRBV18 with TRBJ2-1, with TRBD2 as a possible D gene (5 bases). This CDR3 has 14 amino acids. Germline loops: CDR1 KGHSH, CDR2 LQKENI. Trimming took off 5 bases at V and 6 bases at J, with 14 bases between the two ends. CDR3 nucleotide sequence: TGTGCCAGCTCATCTGAGAGGGTTGTCAATGAGCAGTTCTTC. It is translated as CASSSERVVNEQFF. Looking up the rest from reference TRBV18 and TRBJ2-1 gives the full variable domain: NAGVMQNPRHLVRRRGQEARLRCSPMKGHSHVYWYRQLPEEGLKFMVYLQKENIIDESGMPKERFSAEFPKEGPSILRIQQVVRGDSAAYFCASSSERVVNEQFFGPGTRLTVL.

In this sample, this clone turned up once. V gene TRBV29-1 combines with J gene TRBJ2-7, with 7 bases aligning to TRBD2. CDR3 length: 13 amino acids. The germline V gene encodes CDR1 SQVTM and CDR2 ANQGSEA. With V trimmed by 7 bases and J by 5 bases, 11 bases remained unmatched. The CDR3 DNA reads TGCAGCGCAACAGCGGGACCTCACCACGAGCAGTACTTC. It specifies CSATAGPHHEQYF.

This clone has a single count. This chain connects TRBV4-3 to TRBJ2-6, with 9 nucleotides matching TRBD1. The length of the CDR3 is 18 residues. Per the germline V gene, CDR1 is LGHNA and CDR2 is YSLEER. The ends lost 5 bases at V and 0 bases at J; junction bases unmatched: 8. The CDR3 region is CASSYGTGPSSGANVLTF. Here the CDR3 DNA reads TGCGCCAGCAGCTATGGGACAGGGCCGAGCTCTGGGGCCAACGTCCTGACTTTC.

DNA of the CDR3: TGTGCCAGCAGCCAAGGACTAGCGGGAGGGAGAGATACGCAGTATTTT. Encoded protein: CASSQGLAGGRDTQYF. The chain combines TRBV3-1 (or the pseudogene TRBV3-2) with TRBJ2-3; 14 bases align to TRBD2. The trim removed 1 base at V and 5 bases at J, leaving 2 bases unmatched. Germline CDR1 LGHDT, CDR2 YNNKEL (reference sequence). The CDR3 is made up of 16 amino acids.

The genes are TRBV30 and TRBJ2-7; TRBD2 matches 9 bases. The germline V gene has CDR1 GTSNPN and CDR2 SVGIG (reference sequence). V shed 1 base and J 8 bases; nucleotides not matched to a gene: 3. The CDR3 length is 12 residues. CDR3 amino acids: CAWSGGRAQQYF. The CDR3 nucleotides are TGTGCCTGGAGTGGCGGGAGGGCCCAGCAGTACTTC. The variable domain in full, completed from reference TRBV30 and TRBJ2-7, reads SQTIHQWPATLVQPVGSPLSLECTVEGTSNPNLYWYRQAAGRGLQLLFYSVGIGQISSEVPQNLSASRPQDRQFILSSKKLLLSDSGFYLCAWSGGRAQQYFGPGTRLTVT.

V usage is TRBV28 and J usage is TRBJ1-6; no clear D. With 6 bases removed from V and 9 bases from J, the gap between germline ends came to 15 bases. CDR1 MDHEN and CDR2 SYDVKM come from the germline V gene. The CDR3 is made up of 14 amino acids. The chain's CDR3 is CASSLGGHSSPLHF. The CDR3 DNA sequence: TGTGCCAGCAGCCTGGGAGGGCACTCTTCACCCCTCCACTTT. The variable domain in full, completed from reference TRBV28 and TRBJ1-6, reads DVKVTQSSRYLVKRTGEKVFLECVQDMDHENMFWYRQDPGLGLRLIYFSYDVKMKEKGDIPEGYSVSREKKERFSLILESASTNQTSMYLCASSLGGHSSPLHFGNGTRLTVT.

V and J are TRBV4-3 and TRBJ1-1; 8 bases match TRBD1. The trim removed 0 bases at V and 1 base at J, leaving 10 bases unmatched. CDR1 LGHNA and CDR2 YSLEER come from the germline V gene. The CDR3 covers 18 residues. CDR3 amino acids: CASSQDLLGTGSNTEAFF. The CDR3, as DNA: TGCGCCAGCAGCCAAGATCTTTTGGGGACAGGTTCGAACACTGAAGCTTTCTTT.

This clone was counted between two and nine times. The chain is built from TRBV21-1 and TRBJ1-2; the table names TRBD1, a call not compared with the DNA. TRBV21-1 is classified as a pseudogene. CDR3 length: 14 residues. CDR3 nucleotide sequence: TGTGCCAGCAGCAAAGCGGGGCAGGGATGTGGCTACACCTTC. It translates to CASSKAGQGCGYTF.

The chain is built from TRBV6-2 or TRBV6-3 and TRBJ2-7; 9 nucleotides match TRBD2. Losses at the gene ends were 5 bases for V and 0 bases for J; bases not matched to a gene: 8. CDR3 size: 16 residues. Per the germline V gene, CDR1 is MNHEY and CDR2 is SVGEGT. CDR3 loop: CASSPLAGDFSYEQYF. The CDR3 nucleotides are TGTGCCAGCAGTCCATTAGCGGGAGATTTCTCCTACGAGCAGTACTTC.